This paragraph reports one T cell receptor (beta chain). Its matching antigen is unknown. The data derive from a study of CD8+CD57+ T cells in acquired aplastic anemia. The study, taken as a whole, reports: Sharing between patients and controls was observed for around 30 CD8+ CDR3 sequences.

Individuals selected for sequencing had exhibited CD8+CD57+ cell expansion on flow cytometry. This CDR3 spans 14 amino acids. V trimming: 8 bases; J trimming: 4 bases; junction bases outside the gene matches: 7. The template for TCR beta VDJ and CDR3 sequence profiling was genomic DNA. TCRdb re-called the reads with MiXCR, one entry per CDR3 protein. This table holds 150,000 to 200,000 distinct CDR3 sequences, roughly 65% found once. The TCR originated in a human donor with aplastic anemia. This chain uses TRBV12-3 or TRBV12-4 with TRBJ2-2, with 7 positions matching TRBD1. Sequencing was carried out using sorted CD4+, CD8+, or CD8+CD57+ T cells (not recorded which) from PBMCs. The CDR3 here is CASALAGGTGELFF. The DNA of the CDR3 is TGTGCCAGCGCCTTGGCAGGGGGCACCGGGGAGCTGTTTTTT.